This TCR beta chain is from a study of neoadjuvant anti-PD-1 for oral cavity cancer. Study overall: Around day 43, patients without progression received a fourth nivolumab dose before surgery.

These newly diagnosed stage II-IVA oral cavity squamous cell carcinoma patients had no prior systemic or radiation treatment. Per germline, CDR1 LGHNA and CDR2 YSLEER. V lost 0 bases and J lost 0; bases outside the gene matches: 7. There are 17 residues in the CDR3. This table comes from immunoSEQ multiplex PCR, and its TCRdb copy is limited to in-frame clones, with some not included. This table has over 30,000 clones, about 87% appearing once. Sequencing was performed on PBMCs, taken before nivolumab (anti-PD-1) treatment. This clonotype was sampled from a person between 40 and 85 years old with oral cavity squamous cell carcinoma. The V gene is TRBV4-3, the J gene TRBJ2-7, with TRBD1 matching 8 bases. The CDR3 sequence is CASSQDFGTGSSYEQYF. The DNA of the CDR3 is TGCGCCAGCAGCCAAGATTTTGGGACAGGAAGCTCCTACGAGCAGTACTTC.